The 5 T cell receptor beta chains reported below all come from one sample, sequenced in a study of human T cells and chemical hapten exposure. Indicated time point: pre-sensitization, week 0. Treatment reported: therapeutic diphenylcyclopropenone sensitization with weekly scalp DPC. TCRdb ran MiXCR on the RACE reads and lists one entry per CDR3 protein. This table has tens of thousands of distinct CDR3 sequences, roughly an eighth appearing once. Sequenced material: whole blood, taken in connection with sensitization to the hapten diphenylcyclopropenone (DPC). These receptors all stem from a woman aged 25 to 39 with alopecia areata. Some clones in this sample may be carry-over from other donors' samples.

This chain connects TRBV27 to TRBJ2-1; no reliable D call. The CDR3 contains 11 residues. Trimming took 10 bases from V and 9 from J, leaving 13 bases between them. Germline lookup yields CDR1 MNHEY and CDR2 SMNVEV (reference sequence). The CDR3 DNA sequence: TGTGCCACCTCTGCGTTGGGTGAGCAGTTCTTC. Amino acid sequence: CATSALGEQFF.

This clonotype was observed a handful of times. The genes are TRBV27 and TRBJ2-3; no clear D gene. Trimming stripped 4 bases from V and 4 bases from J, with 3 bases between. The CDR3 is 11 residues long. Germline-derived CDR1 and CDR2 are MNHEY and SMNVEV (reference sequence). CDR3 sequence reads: CASSYSDTQYF. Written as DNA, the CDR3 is TGTGCCAGCAGTTATTCAGATACGCAGTATTTT.

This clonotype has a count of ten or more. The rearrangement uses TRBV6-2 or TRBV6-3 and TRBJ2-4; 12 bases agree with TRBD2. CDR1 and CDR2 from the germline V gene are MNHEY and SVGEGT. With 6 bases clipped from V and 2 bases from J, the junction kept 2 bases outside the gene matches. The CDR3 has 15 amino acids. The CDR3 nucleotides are TGTGCCAGCAGCCTAGCGGGAGGGTCCAAAAACATTCAGTACTTC. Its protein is CASSLAGGSKNIQYF.

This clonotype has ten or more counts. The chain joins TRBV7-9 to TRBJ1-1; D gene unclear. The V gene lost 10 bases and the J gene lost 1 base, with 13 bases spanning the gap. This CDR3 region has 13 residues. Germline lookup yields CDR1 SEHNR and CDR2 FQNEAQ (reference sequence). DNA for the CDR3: TGTGCCATCCCGATATCGGGGAACACTGAAGCTTTCTTT. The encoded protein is CAIPISGNTEAFF.

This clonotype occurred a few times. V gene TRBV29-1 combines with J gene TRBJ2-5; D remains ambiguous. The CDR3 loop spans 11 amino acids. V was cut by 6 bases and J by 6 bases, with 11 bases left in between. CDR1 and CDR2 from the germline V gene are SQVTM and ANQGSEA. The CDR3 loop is CSVSDGKTQYF. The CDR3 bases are TGCAGCGTATCAGACGGAAAGACCCAGTACTTC.